This T cell receptor beta chain appears in the sequencing data of a study of beta chain features in type 1 diabetes. The isolated RNA, all of it, was reverse transcribed, so expressed TCRB transcripts were what got sequenced. Regulatory, naive and central memory T cell samples averaged approximately 3.9 million reads. Some clones are missing from TCRdb's copy, which holds only in-frame ones; the method was immunoSEQ multiplex PCR. Among nearly 350,000 clones, 7.5% to 9% were seen once, and the ten largest hold approximately 0.44%. The germline CDR1 and CDR2 sequences are WSHSY and SAAADI. CDR3 length equals 16 residues. The V gene end was trimmed by 7 bases and the J gene end by 1 base; junction bases not matched to a gene: 7. This clone was detected only a few times.

The chain recombines TRBV10-2 with TRBJ2-1; 10 nucleotides match TRBD2. The TCR originated in a woman younger than 35 in good health. Sequenced input: central memory CD4+ T cells from blood. The CDR3 DNA sequence: TGCGCCAGCATCCCTAGCGGGAGAGGATCCTACAATGAGCAGTTCTTC. This encodes CASIPSGRGSYNEQFF.